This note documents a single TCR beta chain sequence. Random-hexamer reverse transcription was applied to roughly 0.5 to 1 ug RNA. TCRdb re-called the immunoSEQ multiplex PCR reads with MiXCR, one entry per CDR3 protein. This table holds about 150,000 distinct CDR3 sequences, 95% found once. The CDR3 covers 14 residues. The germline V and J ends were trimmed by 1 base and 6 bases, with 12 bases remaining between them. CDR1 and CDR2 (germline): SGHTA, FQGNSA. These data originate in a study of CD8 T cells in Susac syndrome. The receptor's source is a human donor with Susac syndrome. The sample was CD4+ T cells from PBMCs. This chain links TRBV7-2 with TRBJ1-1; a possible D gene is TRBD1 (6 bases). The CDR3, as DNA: TGTGCCAGCAGCTTAGGCGGGGGCATACCTGAAGCTTTCTTT. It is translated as CASSLGGGIPEAFF.